This T cell receptor (beta chain) was sequenced during a study of Ad26.COV2.S vaccination and SARS-CoV-2 variants. Findings and caveats of the study: Whether participants received vaccine or placebo, their non-spike TCR breadth was similar. Reported findings describe substantial breadth in spike-specific CD8+ and CD4+ T cell responses following vaccination.

As for treatment: around 19 received Ad26.COV2.S at low or high dose, single or two shots; 5 received placebo; per-sample allocation not given. Following the first vaccine or placebo injection, samples were taken on day 63. Details on this clone: Its antigen is still unknown.

Only in-frame clones appear in the TCRdb table, and some are missing; sequencing was by immunoSEQ multiplex PCR. The data hold roughly 700,000 clones, with approximately 88% observed a single time. Germline V gives CDR1 SEHNR, CDR2 FQNEAQ (reference sequence). The CDR3 runs to 12 residues. Trimming removed 5 bases from V and 7 bases from J, with 12 bases in between. The clonotype originates from a person between 18 and 59 years old who received the Ad26.COV2.S COVID-19 vaccine or a placebo. This sequence joins TRBV7-9 and TRBJ2-7; D is unclear. The sample here was peripheral blood, taken in a trial of Ad26.COV2.S vaccine versus placebo. The DNA for the CDR3 is TGTGCCAGCAGCCCCGTGGCCGGGGAGCAGTACTTC. Translation gives CASSPVAGEQYF.